These 6 T cell receptor beta chains were sequenced from one sample in a study of neoadjuvant anti-PD-1 for oral cavity cancer. Produced via immunoSEQ multiplex PCR; TCRdb's table is partial and in-frame only. The sample has approximately 13,000 clones; about 70% are singletons. Time point: after neoadjuvant nivolumab, at surgical resection. This material consisted of PBMCs, taken after nivolumab (anti-PD-1) treatment. The receptors come from a person aged 35 to 85 with oral cavity squamous cell carcinoma.

V and J are TRBV5-4 and TRBJ1-2; 7 bases match TRBD1. This CDR3 spans 13 amino acids. Germline trimming cut 1 base from V and 8 bases from J; bases unmatched to any gene: 5. Germline CDR1 and CDR2: SGHNT and YYREEE (reference sequence). For the CDR3, the DNA is TGTGCCAGCAGCTTGACAGCCAGGGGGGGCTACACCTTC. This encodes CASSLTARGGYTF. The full variable domain, in which reference TRBV5-4 and TRBJ1-2 provide the parts outside the CDR3, is ETGVTQSPTHLIKTRGQQVTLRCSSQSGHNTVSWYQQALGQGPQFIFQYYREEENGRGNFPPRFSGLQFPNYSSELNVNALELDDSALYLCASSLTARGGYTFGSGTRLTVV.

The chain employs TRBV4-1 and TRBJ2-1; TRBD1 matches at 7 bases. The CDR3 is 16 residues long. Germline V CDR1 and CDR2: MGHRA, YSYEKL. The V gene end was trimmed by 4 bases and the J gene end by 3 bases; junction bases not matched to a gene: 9. CDR3 nucleotides: TGCGCCAGCAGCCCCCAAGGCAGGGGGATCTACAATGAGCAGTTCTTC. Protein sequence: CASSPQGRGIYNEQFF.

The V call is TRBV28, the J call TRBJ1-2; D is unclear. Trimming shortened V by 4 bases and J by 8 bases, and 8 bases separated the two germline ends. Germline V CDR1 and CDR2: MDHEN, SYDVKM. The CDR3 covers 11 residues. The CDR3 protein is CASSSYLGYTF. In nucleotides, the CDR3 is TGTGCCAGCAGTTCTTATTTAGGCTACACCTTC.

This clone was observed once. The chain employs TRBV30 and TRBJ1-2, with TRBD1 matching 7 bases. V lost 0 bases, J lost 2 bases, and 12 bases stayed unmatched. The CDR3 runs 17 residues. Germline V CDR1 and CDR2: GTSNPN, SVGIG (reference sequence). In nucleotides, the CDR3 is TGTGCCTGGAGTGTAACCAGGGGGACCTTCTGGAACTATGGCTACACCTTC. Protein product: CAWSVTRGTFWNYGYTF.

The chain recombines TRBV11-2 with TRBJ2-1; no clear D. The CDR3 totals 11 residues. V was shortened by 5 bases and J by 8 bases, with 7 bases between the two germline ends. The germline V gene encodes CDR1 SGHAT and CDR2 FQNNGV. The CDR3 protein is CASSLLYEQFF. CDR3 DNA: TGTGCCAGCAGCCTCCTATATGAGCAGTTCTTC.

The chain couples TRBV5-6 to TRBJ1-2; D remains unclear. Germline V lookup: CDR1 SGHDT, CDR2 YYEEEE. V lost 4 bases and J 6 bases, leaving 13 bases between the germline ends. The length of the CDR3 is 13 residues. The CDR3 bases are TGTGCCAGCAGCCATTCCGTCGGGGATGGCTACACCTTC. This encodes CASSHSVGDGYTF.